This paragraph reports one T cell receptor beta chain. V was shortened by 5 bases and J by 4 bases, with 17 bases between the two germline ends. The CDR3 consists of 15 residues. Germline assignment: CDR1 SGHTA and CDR2 FQGTGA. This entry belongs to a study of blood T cell repertoires in COVID-19. Study as a whole: Sites in the United States, Italy and Spain provided acute and convalescent COVID-19 samples. T cells, B-cell-depleted T cells, or PBMCs provided the cDNA or gDNA that served as material.

Seattle-derived patients entered the study during active infection and were followed longitudinally. How the authors handled the data: Estimated nucleated cell counts came from reference gene primer amplification. Sequencing was performed with immunoSEQ multiplex PCR; in TCRdb, only in-frame clones are kept and a portion is missing. V and J calls and clone size are as listed in that table; D and trimming were resolved from the DNA. Of approximately 250,000 clones listed, 65% to 90% are singletons. V and J are TRBV7-3 and TRBJ1-2; possible D gene TRBD1, 5 bases. This clonotype originated in a man in his fifties or sixties with COVID-19, enrolled during active disease. Material for sequencing was peripheral blood. Written as DNA, the CDR3 is TGTGCCAGCAGCCCATCTGGAGGGGCCACCTATGGCTACACCTTC. This sequence encodes CASSPSGGATYGYTF.